This paragraph covers one T cell receptor (beta chain) sequence. Its antigen is unknown. The data belong to a study of cytotoxic CD8 clonotypes in ibrutinib-treated CLL. Study at large: After a median of around six years, roughly 15 patients stayed remitted and about 12 progressed; responses had been partial in about 24 and complete in 2. Samples had a mean of about 250,000 productive templates and roughly 99,000 productive rearrangements. The response samples were taken once patients had been treated for a median of about 12 months, range 6 to 36.

General study results and limits: Public clonotypes were seen rarely and were contracted or stable on treatment.

Clones were sequenced by immunoSEQ multiplex PCR, and TCRdb holds only the in-frame ones, with some missing. Counted here are around 160,000 clones, approximately 91% occurring once; the ten biggest clones make up around 3.1%. From germline, CDR1 is MNHNY and CDR2 SVGAGI (reference sequence). V trimming: 5 bases; J trimming: 5 bases; junction bases outside the gene matches: 7. There are 15 residues in the CDR3. Sequenced material: PBMCs, taken at disease progression, from a patient treated with ibrutinib. This sequence was found in a human donor with chronic lymphocytic leukemia. This chain links TRBV6-6 with TRBJ2-7, with 12 bases matching TRBD2. CDR3 nucleotide sequence: TGTGCCAGCAGTCCCTTGACTAGCGGGAGTCACGAGCAGTACTTC. This gives the protein CASSPLTSGSHEQYF.